These 27 T cell receptor beta chains were all obtained from the same sample, sequenced in a study of response to subunit inactivated influenza vaccine. TCRdb processed the RT-PCR reads anew with MiXCR; each CDR3 protein has one entry. The table records a few hundred thousand distinct CDR3 sequences, 21% of them present only once. The starting material was PBMCs from blood, obtained less than 22 months after vaccination. The receptors were gathered from a man between 50 and 75 years old who received an inactivated influenza vaccine.

The genes are TRBV4-2 and TRBJ1-1; D ambiguous. Germline CDR1 is LGHNA and CDR2 is YNFKEQ. CDR3 length: 13 residues. The germline V and J ends were trimmed by 1 base and 3 bases, with 6 bases remaining between them. CDR3 bases: TGTGCCAGCAGCCAAGCTCTGTACACTGAAGCTTTCTTT. Translation: CASSQALYTEAFF.

This clonotype was detected only a few times. V usage is TRBV3-1 and J usage is TRBJ2-1, with TRBD2 identical over 12 bases. CDR3 length: 17 amino acids. Germline V gene sequence: CDR1 LGHDT, CDR2 YNNKEL (reference sequence). Unmatched junction bases numbered 4, after V lost 1 base and J lost 3 bases. CDR3 sequence: CASSQGGGLAGYNEQFF. The CDR3 DNA is TGTGCCAGCAGCCAAGGCGGGGGACTAGCGGGCTACAATGAGCAGTTCTTC.

The J gene is TRBJ2-3, the V gene TRBV5-1; maybe TRBD2 (6 bases). The V gene's germline CDR1 is SGHRS and CDR2 YFSETQ. The CDR3 loop spans 13 amino acids. Trimming stripped 3 bases from V and 5 bases from J, with 10 bases between. For the CDR3, the DNA is TGCGCCAGCAGCTACGGGGGTGGAGATACGCAGTATTTT. Protein sequence: CASSYGGGDTQYF.

The sample holds a few counts of this clonotype. The CDR3 coding sequence is TGCGCCAGCAGCCAGGGCGGCAGGGGCATTAATGAAAAACTGTTTTTT. Protein: CASSQGGRGINEKLFF. The chain is built from TRBV4-3 and TRBJ1-4; D perhaps matches TRBD1 (6 bases). CDR1 is LGHNA and CDR2 is YSLEER in the germline V gene. The CDR3 is 16 residues long. The ends were cut back, 3 bases at V and 4 bases at J, with 15 bases in the middle.

The table lists this clonotype with a few counts. The rearrangement uses TRBV3-1 and TRBJ2-5; no clear D gene. The V gene's germline CDR1 is LGHDT and CDR2 YNNKEL (reference sequence). This CDR3 has 11 residues. Trimming left V 1 base short and J 4 bases short, with 1 base between. The CDR3 spells CASSQAETQYF. The DNA of the CDR3 is TGTGCCAGCAGCCAAGCAGAGACCCAGTACTTC.

This clonotype was detected ten times or more. The J gene is TRBJ1-1, the V gene TRBV29-1; 11 positions match TRBD1. The ends lost 4 bases at V and 3 bases at J; junction bases unmatched: 7. The CDR3 length is 15 residues. Per germline, CDR1 SQVTM and CDR2 ANQGSEA. CDR3 amino acids: CSVGGTGGWDTEAFF. In nucleotides, the CDR3 is TGCAGCGTTGGAGGGACAGGGGGTTGGGACACTGAAGCTTTCTTT.

This chain uses TRBV7-9 with TRBJ2-1; no definite D call. CDR1 SEHNR and CDR2 FQNEAQ come from the germline V gene (reference sequence). V shed 0 bases and J shed 0 bases, with 12 bases lying between them. CDR3 length: 17 residues. CDR3 bases: TGTGCCAGCAGCTTAGCGTACATATCGAACTCCTACAATGAGCAGTTCTTC. Translation: CASSLAYISNSYNEQFF.

V and J are TRBV29-1 and TRBJ1-2; a weak D match, TRBD1 (5 bases). Trimming removed 5 bases from V and 2 bases from J, with 18 bases in between. This CDR3 contains 15 residues. Germline-derived CDR1 and CDR2 are SQVTM and ANQGSEA. CDR3 sequence reads: CSVIRSGRTNYGYTF. The CDR3 coding sequence is TGCAGCGTTATTAGATCGGGACGGACAAACTATGGCTACACCTTC.

The chain carries TRBV24-1 and TRBJ2-5; 7 bases align to TRBD2. The V segment lost 4 bases and the J segment 5 bases; nucleotides outside the gene matches: 9. The germline CDR1 and CDR2 sequences are KGHDR and SFDVKD. This CDR3 has 15 residues. The CDR3 DNA follows: TGTGCCACCAGTGAGCCCGGAGCGGGGCGGGAGACCCAGTACTTC. Its protein is CATSEPGAGRETQYF.

The chain is built from TRBV7-3 and TRBJ2-3; D not certain. Trimming shortened V by 5 bases and J by 2 bases, and 11 bases separated the two germline ends. This CDR3 has 14 amino acids. Germline V lookup: CDR1 SGHTA, CDR2 FQGTGA. CDR3 sequence reads: CASSPGSTTDTQYF. The CDR3 nucleotides read TGTGCCAGCAGCCCCGGGTCGACCACAGATACGCAGTATTTT.

This clonotype has a handful of counts. The V call is TRBV29-1, the J call TRBJ2-1; 8 nucleotides line up with TRBD2. The CDR3 length is 16 residues. Germline V gene sequence: CDR1 SQVTM, CDR2 ANQGSEA. V lost 2 bases to trimming and J lost 0 bases; unmatched junction nucleotides: 6. The CDR3 DNA sequence: TGCAGCGTTGAAAGAGGCGGGAGGAGCTCCTACAATGAGCAGTTCTTC. Residues: CSVERGGRSSYNEQFF.

The sample holds a few counts of this clonotype. The V call is TRBV2, the J call TRBJ1-2; tentative D call: TRBD1 (5 bases). Trimming removed 5 bases at V and 6 bases at J, with 19 bases between. The germline gives CDR1 SNHLY, CDR2 FYNNEI. This CDR3 is 15 amino acids long. The DNA of the CDR3 is TGTGCCAGCAGTCTCCGGGGTGGCACAGGCGATGGCTACACCTTC. This sequence encodes CASSLRGGTGDGYTF.

The chain joins TRBV7-8 to TRBJ2-6, with 8 positions matching TRBD1. The germline CDR1 and CDR2 sequences are SGHVS and FQNEAQ. CDR3 size: 18 residues. The V and J ends lost 1 base and 3 bases, in that order; junction bases with no gene match: 8. CDR3 sequence reads: CASSLDYRTGSGANVLTF. CDR3 nucleotides: TGTGCCAGCAGCTTAGATTACAGGACAGGGAGTGGGGCCAACGTCCTGACTTTC. Full variable domain (outside the CDR3, taken from reference TRBV7-8 and TRBJ2-6): GAGVSQSPRYKVAKRGQDVALRCDPISGHVSLFWYQQALGQGPEFLTYFQNEAQLDKSGLPSDRFFAERPEGSVSTLKIQRTQQEDSAVYLCASSLDYRTGSGANVLTFGAGSRLTVL.

On this clonotype: Because it lacks the conserved phenylalanine or tryptophan at the end, this CDR3 is likely a read error. This chain uses TRBV2 with TRBJ2-7; 8 bases map to TRBD1. Germline-derived CDR1 and CDR2 are SNHLY and FYNNEI. CDR3 length: 15 residues. Trimming took 6 bases from V and 6 from J; bases not matched to a gene: 13. CDR3 coding DNA: TGTGCCAGCAGACTCCACGGACAGGGCTTTCGCGAGCAGTACTCC. Its translation is CASRLHGQGFREQYS.

The chain combines TRBV28 with TRBJ2-1, with 9 nucleotides matching TRBD2. Germline values: CDR1 MDHEN, CDR2 SYDVKM. The CDR3 has 16 amino acids. Trimming removed 2 bases from V and 1 base from J; junction bases left unmatched: 3. CDR3 sequence reads: CASSLMLAGSYNEQFF. CDR3 bases: TGTGCCAGCAGTTTAATGCTAGCGGGGTCCTACAATGAGCAGTTCTTC.

This sequence joins TRBV27 and TRBJ2-3; possible D gene TRBD2, 7 bases. Trimming cost V 2 bases and J 6 bases, with 15 bases left between them. The CDR3 has 15 amino acids. Germline assignment: CDR1 MNHEY and CDR2 SMNVEV (reference sequence). CDR3 bases: TGTGCCAGCAGTTTAGGAGGGGGGGCCTGGGATACGCAGTATTTT. Translating it yields CASSLGGGAWDTQYF.

The chain has TRBV20-1 and TRBJ1-5; D perhaps matches TRBD1 (5 bases). Trimming took off 6 bases at V and 3 bases at J, with 9 bases between the two ends. Germline V lookup: CDR1 DFQATT, CDR2 SNEGSKA (reference sequence). The CDR3 is 12 amino acids. CDR3 in DNA: TGCAGTGCCAAGGACAACAATCAGCCCCAGCATTTT. This encodes CSAKDNNQPQHF.

This clonotype was seen repeatedly, ten times or more. The chain's CDR3 is CASSLLWTENTEAFF. The CDR3, as DNA: TGTGCCAGCAGTTTATTGTGGACCGAGAACACTGAAGCTTTCTTT. The chain links TRBV28 to TRBJ1-1; the D is unclear. CDR3 length equals 15 residues. The germline V gene encodes CDR1 MDHEN and CDR2 SYDVKM. Trimming pared 1 base from V and 1 base from J, leaving 10 bases between.

The rearrangement uses TRBV28 and TRBJ2-5, with D maybe TRBD2 (6 bases). Trimming took off 4 bases at V and 5 bases at J, with 14 bases between the two ends. Germline CDR1 reads MDHEN; CDR2 reads SYDVKM. CDR3 length equals 14 residues. CDR3 nucleotides: TGTGCCAGCAGTTCAACGGGAGAGGGGGAGACCCAGTACTTC. This gives the protein CASSSTGEGETQYF.

This clonotype was seen many times. The chain carries TRBV12-3 or TRBV12-4 and TRBJ1-6; TRBD1 matches at 8 bases. Trimming removed 1 base from V and 9 bases from J; junction bases left unmatched: 5. The CDR3 has 15 amino acids. CDR3 amino acids: CASSLGDRRSSPLHF. The CDR3 nucleotides are TGTGCCAGCAGTTTAGGGGACAGGAGGAGTTCACCCCTCCACTTT.

This chain uses TRBV20-1 with TRBJ2-3, with D possibly matching TRBD2 (5 bases). Germline values: CDR1 DFQATT, CDR2 SNEGSKA (reference sequence). V was cut by 6 bases and J by 10 bases, with 32 bases left in between. The CDR3 totals 17 residues. CDR3 DNA sequence: TGCAGTGCCAGACCCCTAGAGGGCCTCTCCGGTCGGGATGCGCAGTATTTT. Amino acid sequence: CSARPLEGLSGRDAQYF.

This clonotype was observed a few times. The chain is built from TRBV3-1 and TRBJ2-1; D remains unclear. The CDR3 length is 19 residues. V lost 1 base, J lost 3 bases, and 22 bases lay in between. Germline lookup yields CDR1 LGHDT and CDR2 YNNKEL (reference sequence). In nucleotides, the CDR3 is TGTGCCAGCAGCCAAGGAGCGCTTCTTACAGACTCGTTCTACAATGAGCAGTTCTTC. This sequence encodes CASSQGALLTDSFYNEQFF.

The chain uses TRBV12-3 or TRBV12-4 and TRBJ1-2; 7 bases map to TRBD1. The CDR3 has 12 amino acids. Unmatched junction bases numbered 6, after V lost 8 bases and J lost 6 bases. The CDR3 protein is CASAGQVHGYTF. CDR3 DNA: TGTGCCAGCGCAGGACAGGTTCATGGCTACACCTTC.

This clonotype has at least ten counts. The rearrangement links TRBV5-4 to TRBJ1-1; D is uncertain. CDR3 length: 13 residues. Germline V lookup: CDR1 SGHNT, CDR2 YYREEE (reference sequence). Trimming took 0 bases from V and 3 from J, leaving 6 bases between them. The CDR3 sequence is CASSLAPDTEAFF. In DNA form, the CDR3 reads TGTGCCAGCAGCTTGGCGCCAGACACTGAAGCTTTCTTT.

This clonotype was seen only a few times. The chain couples TRBV11-2 to TRBJ1-2; no firm D call. Trimming took off 0 bases at V and 4 bases at J, with 15 bases between the two ends. The CDR3 loop spans 16 amino acids. The V gene's germline CDR1 is SGHAT and CDR2 FQNNGV. CDR3 nucleotides: TGTGCCAGCAGCTTAGATCTAGGACGGCCCGTCTATGGCTACACCTTC. Translating gives CASSLDLGRPVYGYTF.

This chain uses TRBV25-1 with TRBJ2-3; D unresolved. V shed 7 bases and J shed 6 bases, with 8 bases lying between them. Germline values: CDR1 MGHDK, CDR2 SYGVNS. There are 11 residues in the CDR3. The CDR3 DNA is TGTGCCAGCACCAAGACGGATACGCAGTATTTT. Translated, it gives CASTKTDTQYF.

A few counts support this clonotype. This chain connects TRBV6-1 to TRBJ1-1, with D possibly being TRBD1 (5 bases). The CDR3 is 13 amino acids. Germline V gives CDR1 MNHNS, CDR2 SASEGT. V lost 3 bases, J lost 3 bases, and 8 bases lay in between. The CDR3 protein is CASSDGGDTEAFF. In DNA, the CDR3 is TGTGCCAGCAGTGACGGGGGGGACACTGAAGCTTTCTTT.